This T cell receptor (beta chain) was sequenced in a study of CD8+ T cells in alopecia areata (dated by TCRdb to 2016 to 2019). Looking at the study overall: Treated patients were enrolled in an open-label pilot trial of oral tofacitinib at 5 to 10 mg twice daily for moderate-to-severe alopecia areata. Patients received tofacitinib for 6 to 18 months and were then followed off drug for 6 months to check for delayed response and recurrence. In treated patients, disease severity was measured using the SALT score, which gives the percentage of scalp surface area affected. The study used high-throughput TCRbeta sequencing to examine T cell clonal expansion in alopecia areata, in both the C3H/HeJ mouse model and human patients. Human TCRbeta sequencing covered scalp tissue and sorted CD4+ and CD8+ peripheral blood T cells from patchy and totalis/universalis alopecia areata patients and healthy controls. Biopsies were taken from tofacitinib-treated patients at baseline and at 4 and 24 weeks of treatment, and a later scalp biopsy was taken in several of the tofacitinib-treated patients. Scalp clonality was compared across normal scalp (n=4), patchy alopecia areata scalp (n=8), and alopecia totalis/universalis scalp (n=8). RNA came from the PAXgene miRNA kit for fixed scalp, the miRNeasy kit for PBMCs, and the RNeasy kit for mouse skin. Amplification of TCRbeta CDR3 regions was done by immunoSEQ multiplex PCR using 35 Vbeta forward primers and 13 Jbeta reverse primers. What the work shows at the level of the full study, not this receptor alone: Many expanded lesional clones were found to persist in scalp and blood during tofacitinib treatment, and relapse after treatment cessation may be partly explained by this persistence. Shared TCR sequences between patients were less evident than in mice, which may be partly attributable to HLA diversity in the patient population. The treated cohort was small, with a single nonresponder, so links between baseline CD8+ expansion and response need larger studies. Higher clonality and more expanded CD8+ clones were observed in lesional scalp than in normal scalp, particularly in alopecia totalis/universalis, a finding suggestive of antigenic drive. Tofacitinib significantly decreased scalp clonality and the number of expanded CD8+ clones among the top 100 scalp clones. Scalp TCR repertoire analysis is complicated because resident alphabeta T cells in normal human skin are also sequenced, whereas mouse skin is dominated by gammadelta T cells.

This clone appeared a single time. No antigen is known for it. No much larger clone exists at a distance of one base, and base qualities are not known. Reading the label with the study, this specimen's time point is: less than 25 weeks on oral tofacitinib. This specimen's treatment or condition label, interpreted: oral pan-JAK inhibitor, 5-10 mg twice daily. From alopecia areata patients, peripheral blood was collected along with lesional scalp punch biopsies. PBMCs were isolated by density centrifugation and stained for CD3, CD4 and CD8, after which CD4+ and CD8+ T cells were sorted on a FACSAria. Libraries were prepared through the immunoSEQ multiplex PCR assay. RNA was extracted from all samples and reverse transcribed into cDNA, which served as template for TCR sequencing. SuperScript III was used to make first-strand cDNA, primed with a 2:1 mix of oligo-dT and random hexamers. A synthetic immune receptor repertoire was used to measure amplification bias, and any remaining bias was corrected computationally. Per the authors' processing: Raw reads were preprocessed to remove errors, and CDR3 was defined according to IMGT conventions as the region from the conserved cysteine to phenylalanine. Clonality was calculated as 1 minus Shannon entropy normalized by log2 of the number of productive unique TCRs. Whether scalp clones were CD4 or CD8 was inferred by matching scalp TCRbeta sequences against CD4 and CD8 repertoires sorted from blood. TCRdb stores this immuneACCESS table with in-frame sequences only. Part of the clones is absent; in the studies checked, under half of the shortfall reflects unresolved V genes, and no reason is known for the rest. V, J and clone size were drawn from that table, and D and trimming were deduced from the DNA. The table for this sample lists 190,000 or so clones; roughly 64% of them were counted only once. The top ten clones comprise around 12% of the sample.

V drops 3 bases and J drops 0 bases, leaving 15 bases in between. The germline V gene supplies CDR1 MGHDK and CDR2 SYGVNS. The CDR3 runs 16 amino acids, cysteine and phenylalanine included. Of all the DNA, just the CDR3 is kept, 48 bases in frame from base 1. The TCR originated in a human donor with alopecia areata. The sample was CD8+ T cells sorted from blood, taken at week 24, from a patient treated with tofacitinib. The chain is assembled from TRBV25-1 and TRBJ2-7; no D gene call is confident. DNA sequence: TGTGCCAGCAGTGATTTAAGGCAGGTGAGCTCCTACGAGCAGTACTTC. Its translation is CASSDLRQVSSYEQYF.